The 18 T cell receptor beta chains listed next were all sequenced from one sample in a study of T cells in Graves' hyperthyroidism and ophthalmopathy (dated by TCRdb to the late 2010s). Libraries were constructed by multiplex PCR. The run used an Illumina HiSeq 2000. TCR beta CDR3 regions were amplified from RNA transcripts. A first-round RT-PCR of the TCR CDR3 used the HTBI primer set with the Qiagen OneStep RT-PCR kit. TCRdb reanalyzed the raw reads on its own, using fastp at Q25 for trimming and MiXCR for clone calling, and kept in-frame beta chains. Every entry covers one CDR3 protein and lists the most common genes and DNA from its rows. The sample data list more than 500,000 distinct CDR3 sequences, and 15% to 20% of these were observed just once. 25% to 30% of the sample is held by the ten biggest clonotypes. Sequencing was performed on blood. The receptors derive from a woman in her thirties with Graves' ophthalmopathy.

This clonotype was counted many times. The chain is built from TRBV29-1 and TRBJ2-1, with 13 nucleotides matching TRBD2. CDR3 length equals 16 residues. V trimming: 4 bases; J trimming: 8 bases; junction bases outside the gene matches: 11. Germline V gene lookup returns CDR1 SQVTM and CDR2 ANQGSEA. DNA of the CDR3: TGCAGCGTTGGGGGACTAGCGGGATACTTCGTGGATGAGCAGTTCTTC. Translated, it gives CSVGGLAGYFVDEQFF.

There are many counts of this clonotype. The chain links TRBV11-3 to TRBJ2-1; 7 bases align to TRBD2. This CDR3 region has 16 residues. Germline CDR1 SGHNT, CDR2 YENEEA. Trimming took 1 base from V and 5 from J; bases not matched to a gene: 8. The CDR3 loop is CASSLVGGSAHNEQFF. CDR3 bases: TGTGCCAGCAGCTTAGTGGGCGGGAGTGCGCACAATGAGCAGTTCTTC.

This clonotype was seen many times. J is TRBJ1-5 and V is TRBV7-2, with D perhaps matching TRBD1 (5 bases). The germline V gene encodes CDR1 SGHTA and CDR2 FQGNSA. The CDR3 length is 17 residues. V was clipped by 1 base and J by 0 bases, with 13 bases between them. For the CDR3, the DNA is TGTGCCAGCAGCTTAGGTGTCCCTACAGGTAGCAATCAGCCCCAGCATTTT. Translating gives CASSLGVPTGSNQPQHF.

About this clonotype itself: An end of the junction does not agree with germline; a read error may underlie this. V is TRBV6-2 or TRBV6-3 and J is TRBJ2-3, with 10 bases matching TRBD2. There are 12 residues in the CDR3. Per germline, CDR1 MNHEY and CDR2 SVGEGT. The CDR3 here is CAAGGPRDTQYF. In DNA, the CDR3 is TGCGCAGCGGGAGGGCCGAGAGATACGCAGTATTTT.

There are a few counts of this clonotype. The V and J genes are TRBV7-9 and TRBJ2-6; TRBD1 aligns across 12 bases. Germline values: CDR1 SEHNR, CDR2 FQNEAQ (reference sequence). The junction had 12 bases not matched to a gene; V was cut back by 7 bases and J by 2 bases. The CDR3 sequence is 19 residues long. CDR3 sequence reads: CASTTRVGTGGPGANVLTF. The CDR3 DNA reads as TGTGCCAGCACAACCCGAGTAGGGACAGGGGGCCCTGGGGCCAACGTCCTGACTTTC.

Turning to this clonotype: One end of the junction fails to match germline, which may point to a read error. V and J are TRBV28 and TRBJ2-3; TRBD2 aligns across 9 bases. This CDR3 is built from 15 residues. Germline CDR1 MDHEN, CDR2 SYDVKM. Here the CDR3 DNA reads TGTGCCAGCAGCCGCGGGGCGGGAGGGGCAGATACGCAGGATTTT. It is translated as CASSRGAGGADTQDF.

V and J are TRBV7-2 and TRBJ1-2; unclear D gene. This CDR3 contains 13 residues. Trimming removed 5 bases at V and 5 bases at J, with 12 bases between. The V gene's germline CDR1 is SGHTA and CDR2 FQGNSA. The CDR3 sequence: CASSVSGTYGYTF. CDR3 in DNA: TGTGCCAGCAGCGTAAGCGGAACTTATGGCTACACCTTC. The variable domain in full, with the rest retrieved from reference TRBV7-2 and TRBJ1-2, is GAGVSQSPSNKVTEKGKDVELRCDPISGHTALYWYRQSLGQGLEFLIYFQGNSAPDKSGLPSDRFSAERTGGSVSTLTIQRTQQEDSAVYLCASSVSGTYGYTFGSGTRLTVV.

The table lists this clonotype with a few counts. A much larger clonotype is one base distant, so this may be a read error. The conserved phenylalanine or tryptophan normally closing the CDR3 is absent here, so this likely arose from a read error. This chain uses TRBV20-1 with TRBJ2-7; possibly TRBD2 for D (5 bases). V lost 6 bases and J 2 bases, leaving 14 bases between the germline ends. Germline values: CDR1 DFQATT, CDR2 SNEGSKA (reference sequence). The CDR3 consists of 13 residues. The CDR3: CSARRTPTYEQYL. The CDR3 DNA reads as TGCAGTGCGAGGAGGACCCCGACCTACGAGCAGTACCTC.

This clonotype turned up a few times. The gene calls are TRBV28 and TRBJ1-5; TRBD1 matches at 7 bases. This CDR3 spans 17 amino acids. The V segment lost 7 bases and the J segment 6 bases; nucleotides outside the gene matches: 18. Germline V lookup: CDR1 MDHEN, CDR2 SYDVKM. The CDR3 nucleotides are TGTGCCAGCATCACTACACATCTCCCGACAGGGACTCAGCCCCAGCATTTT. Protein: CASITTHLPTGTQPQHF.

This clonotype turned up a few times. The chain recombines TRBV7-9 with TRBJ2-7; no definite D call. From germline, CDR1 is SEHNR and CDR2 FQNEAQ (reference sequence). The CDR3 is made up of 13 amino acids. V dropped 4 bases and J dropped 5 bases, with 12 bases sitting between them. DNA of the CDR3: TGTGCCAGCAGCTCAACTAACCGGGACGAGCAGTACTTC. Amino acid sequence: CASSSTNRDEQYF.

This clonotype was recorded at least ten times. Here the CDR3 DNA reads TGTGCCAGCAGCTTATATCCGGGAGGGACCGGGGAGCTGTTTTTT. This translates into CASSLYPGGTGELFF. The chain combines TRBV7-2 with TRBJ2-2, with TRBD2 identical over 8 bases. The germline V gene encodes CDR1 SGHTA and CDR2 FQGNSA. The CDR3 runs 15 residues. The V segment lost 2 bases and the J segment 5 bases; nucleotides outside the gene matches: 4.

In its sample, this clonotype was seen many times. The J gene is TRBJ2-1, the V gene TRBV24-1; D possibly corresponds to TRBD2 (6 bases). Germline V lookup: CDR1 KGHDR, CDR2 SFDVKD. The CDR3 covers 16 residues. Trimming shortened V by 4 bases and J by 5 bases, and 17 bases separated the two germline ends. CDR3 nucleotide sequence: TGTGCCACCAGTGACCGTCTAGCGACCAAAGACAATGAGCAGTTCTTC. This codes for CATSDRLATKDNEQFF.

In its sample, this clonotype was seen many times. The V and J genes are TRBV24-1 and TRBJ2-7; D is ambiguous. Between the trimmed V and J ends, which lost 2 bases and 6 bases, there was a span of 7 bases. The germline V gene has CDR1 KGHDR and CDR2 SFDVKD. The CDR3 consists of 12 residues. CDR3 loop: CATSDWNTEQYF. The DNA of the CDR3 is TGTGCCACCAGTGATTGGAATACCGAGCAGTACTTC.

This clonotype occurred a few times. The rearrangement uses TRBV5-8 and TRBJ2-3; 10 nucleotides agree with TRBD2. CDR3 length: 16 residues. V trimming: 0 bases; J trimming: 4 bases; junction bases outside the gene matches: 5. CDR1 is SGHTS, CDR2 YDEGEE, per germline. CDR3 bases: TGTGCCAGCAGCTTGGTGGCTAGCGGGAGTGCAGATACGCAGTATTTT. This translates into CASSLVASGSADTQYF.

This clonotype has a handful of counts. The J gene is TRBJ2-2, the V gene TRBV7-6; D not resolved. Germline V lookup: CDR1 SGHVS, CDR2 FNYEAQ. The V end lost 1 base, the J end lost 4 bases, and 10 bases lay between the germline ends. This CDR3 is 15 amino acids long. The CDR3 is CASSLDPPGTGELFF. DNA of the CDR3: TGTGCCAGCAGCTTAGATCCGCCGGGCACCGGGGAGCTGTTTTTT. Combining the CDR3 with reference TRBV7-6 and TRBJ2-2 gives the whole variable domain GAGVSQSPRYKVTKRGQDVALRCDPISGHVSLYWYRQALGQGPEFLTYFNYEAQQDKSGLPNDRFSAERPEGSISTLTIQRTEQRDSAMYRCASSLDPPGTGELFFGEGSRLTVL.

This clonotype was observed many times. This rearrangement joins TRBV12-3 or TRBV12-4 to TRBJ2-1; D is ambiguous. V lost 6 bases and J lost 9, with 9 bases in between. The CDR3 sequence is 11 residues long. CDR3 in DNA: TGTGCCAGCAGCAATTTATCTGAGCAGTTCTTC. It codes for CASSNLSEQFF.

As concerns this clonotype: A much more abundant neighbour one base away suggests this may be a read error. V gene TRBV30 combines with J gene TRBJ1-1, with D perhaps matching TRBD1 (6 bases). Germline loops: CDR1 GTSNPN, CDR2 SVGIG (reference sequence). The CDR3 consists of 13 residues. CDR3 protein: CAWSRAGGTEALF. As DNA, the CDR3 is TGTGCCTGGAGCAGGGCGGGGGGCACTGAAGCTCTCTTT.

This clonotype occurred many times. The V gene is TRBV5-1, the J gene TRBJ2-1; D not certain. The CDR3 is 11 residues long. The V end lost 4 bases, the J end lost 9 bases, and 8 bases lay between the germline ends. Germline CDR1 SGHRS, CDR2 YFSETQ. The CDR3 DNA reads as TGCGCCAGCAGCCGATTGGGTGAGCAGTTCTTC. It codes for CASSRLGEQFF.